This T cell receptor (beta chain) was obtained from a study of shared clonotypes between healthy human individuals. TCRdb keeps only in-frame clones here, not all; method: immunoSEQ multiplex PCR. The table records about 2.1 million clones, 93% of them present only once. Naivety among CD8 cells was defined by CD45RO negativity and positive CCR7 selection, thereby excluding terminally differentiated effector memory CD45RA+ cells. The germline CDR1 and CDR2 sequences are LGHNA and YNFKEQ. The V gene lost 0 bases and the J gene lost 5 bases, with 11 bases spanning the gap. The CDR3 totals 14 residues. Sequencing was done on a sample of naive CD8+ T cells from PBMCs. The chain couples TRBV4-2 to TRBJ2-7, with unresolved D. The clonotype comes from a man younger than 35 in good health. Some clones in this sample may be carry-over from other donors' samples. This CDR3 reads CASSQDKRSHEQYF. The CDR3 DNA sequence: TGTGCCAGCAGCCAAGATAAGAGGTCCCACGAGCAGTACTTC.